What follows describes a single T cell receptor (beta chain). Its antigen remains unknown. This entry belongs to a study of T cell responses to AZD1222 COVID-19 vaccine. Study-level points and caveats: At 160-218 and 743-854, vaccine-associated CD4 TCRs were dominant, and they spanned spike. Only a handful of AZD1222 recipients, six or seven in all, had baseline seropositivity. Variant regions that are unmutated are reportedly the target of nearly half of spike-specific TCRs.

Germline trimming cut 6 bases from V and 1 base from J; bases unmatched to any gene: 3. The CDR3 has 15 amino acids. Germline V lookup: CDR1 KGHSH, CDR2 LQKENI. Sequenced by immunoSEQ multiplex PCR; TCRdb stores in-frame clones only, minus some. The table lists roughly 90,000 clones, roughly 89% of them singletons, with about 5.2% in the top ten. The sample in question was peripheral blood, obtained 28 days after the second AZD1222 dose. The chain carries TRBV18 and TRBJ2-3, with 11 positions matching TRBD2. This TCR derives from an adult who received the AZD1222 COVID-19 vaccine. The CDR3 reads CASSQLAGGTDTQYF. The CDR3 DNA reads TGTGCCAGCTCGCAACTAGCGGGGGGCACAGATACGCAGTATTTT.